This TCR beta chain was recovered during a study of vaccination and CD4 T cells after COVID-19. Study context: Once diagnosed, patients had post-COVID samples drawn a median approximately 100 days later (range 35 to 161).

Specified treatment: 10-day PBMC culture with coronavirus spike peptide pools or control peptides (ViraFEST assay). T cells were expanded with peptide pools, and expanded clonotypes were identified by TCR sequencing. Peptide pools at around 9.6 ug/ml, together with roughly 10 IU/ml IL-2, were added to cultures of approximately 2 million PBMCs per well. The Oncomine TCR Beta short-read assay sequenced DNA from cultured CD4+ T cells. From the PCR reads, TCRdb called clonotypes with MiXCR, one entry per CDR3 protein. The data contain about 15,000 distinct CDR3 sequences, roughly 28% of them singletons. CDR3 size: 13 residues. The germline V gene has CDR1 SGHAT and CDR2 FQNNGV. The junction had 5 bases not matched to a gene; V was cut back by 7 bases and J by 3 bases. This clonotype was recorded a few times. The antigen is unknown.

The rearrangement links TRBV11-2 to TRBJ1-1; TRBD1 matches at 7 bases. The sample was cultured CD4+ T cells from blood. This receptor was identified in a human donor with COVID-19. The CDR3 nucleotides read TGTGCCAGCACCACGGACAGGCACACTGAAGCTTTCTTT. It yields the protein CASTTDRHTEAFF.